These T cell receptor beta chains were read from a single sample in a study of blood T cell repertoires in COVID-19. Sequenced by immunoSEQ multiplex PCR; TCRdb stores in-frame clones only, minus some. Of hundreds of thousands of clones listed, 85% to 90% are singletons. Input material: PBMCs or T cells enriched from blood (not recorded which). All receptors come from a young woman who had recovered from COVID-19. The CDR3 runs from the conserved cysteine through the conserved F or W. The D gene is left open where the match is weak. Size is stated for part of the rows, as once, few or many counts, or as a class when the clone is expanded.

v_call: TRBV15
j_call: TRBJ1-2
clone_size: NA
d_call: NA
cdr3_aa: CATSSSLVVPNLTNYGYTF
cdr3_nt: TGTGCCACCAGCAGTTCTCTAGTTGTTCCCAATCTCACTAACTATGGCTACACCTTC

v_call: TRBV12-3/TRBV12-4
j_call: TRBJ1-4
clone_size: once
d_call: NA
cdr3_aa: CASVQGIGEKLFF
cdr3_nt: TGTGCCAGCGTTCAGGGGATCGGAGAAAAACTGTTTTTT

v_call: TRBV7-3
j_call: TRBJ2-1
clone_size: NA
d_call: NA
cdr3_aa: CASSLHGESSYNEQFF
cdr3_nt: TGTGCCAGCAGCTTACACGGGGAGAGCTCCTACAATGAGCAGTTCTTC

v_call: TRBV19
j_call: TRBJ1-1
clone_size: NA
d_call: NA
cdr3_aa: CASSTGKDTEAFF
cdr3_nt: TGTGCCAGTAGTACGGGGAAGGACACTGAAGCTTTCTTT

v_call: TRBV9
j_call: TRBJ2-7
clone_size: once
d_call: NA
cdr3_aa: CASSVDHRGLGGDEQYF
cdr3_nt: TGTGCCAGCAGCGTAGATCATAGGGGTCTAGGCGGCGACGAGCAGTACTTC

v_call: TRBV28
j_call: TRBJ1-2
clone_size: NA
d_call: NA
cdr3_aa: CASSLGGAQNYGYTF
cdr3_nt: TGTGCCAGCAGTTTAGGAGGGGCGCAGAACTATGGCTACACCTTC

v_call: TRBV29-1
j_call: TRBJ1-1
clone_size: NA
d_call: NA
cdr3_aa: CSVDGGLGNTEAFF
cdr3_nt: TGCAGCGTGGACGGGGGACTAGGGAACACTGAAGCTTTCTTT

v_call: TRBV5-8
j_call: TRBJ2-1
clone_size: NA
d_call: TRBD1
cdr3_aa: CASSWGQGYNEQFF
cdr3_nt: TGTGCCAGCAGCTGGGGACAGGGGTACAATGAGCAGTTCTTC

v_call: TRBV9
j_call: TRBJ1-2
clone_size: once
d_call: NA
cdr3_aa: CASSPDGVSYGYTF
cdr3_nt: TGTGCCAGCAGCCCGGACGGGGTTTCCTATGGCTACACCTTC

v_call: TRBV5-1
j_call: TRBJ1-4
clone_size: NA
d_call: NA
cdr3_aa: CASSLDRAGTNEKLFF
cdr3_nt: TGCGCCAGCAGCTTGGACAGGGCGGGAACTAATGAAAAACTGTTTTTT

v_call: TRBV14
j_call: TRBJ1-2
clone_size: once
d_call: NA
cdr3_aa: CASSLSDGNVIGYTF
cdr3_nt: TGTGCCAGCAGCCTCTCAGACGGGAACGTAATAGGCTACACCTTC

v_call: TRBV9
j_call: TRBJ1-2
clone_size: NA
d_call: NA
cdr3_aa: CASSVGGSNLDYGYTF
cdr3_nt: TGTGCCAGCAGCGTAGGTGGGAGTAACCTAGACTATGGCTACACCTTC

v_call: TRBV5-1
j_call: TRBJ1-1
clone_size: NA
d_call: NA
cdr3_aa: CASSILGGQNTEAFF
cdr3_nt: TGCGCCAGCAGCATCTTAGGTGGGCAGAACACTGAAGCTTTCTTT

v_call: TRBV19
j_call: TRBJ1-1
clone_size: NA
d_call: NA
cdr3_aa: CASSISYGNTEAFF
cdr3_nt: TGTGCCAGTAGTATATCGTACGGTAACACTGAAGCTTTCTTT

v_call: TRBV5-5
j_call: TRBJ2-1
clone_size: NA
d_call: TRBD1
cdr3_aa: CASSRSDRGKLYEQFF
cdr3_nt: TGTGCCAGCAGCAGGTCGGACAGGGGTAAGCTATATGAGCAGTTCTTC

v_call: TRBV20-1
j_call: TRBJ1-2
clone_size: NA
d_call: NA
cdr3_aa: CSAGEGGGYTF
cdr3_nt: TGCAGTGCTGGGGAGGGAGGAGGCTACACCTTC

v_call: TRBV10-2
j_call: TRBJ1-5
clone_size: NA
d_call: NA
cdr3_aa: CASSESYGGMYQPQHF
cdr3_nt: TGCGCCAGCAGTGAGTCGTACGGGGGAATGTATCAGCCCCAGCATTTT

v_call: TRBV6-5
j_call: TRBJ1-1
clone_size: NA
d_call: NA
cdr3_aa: CASSLDVGAAFF
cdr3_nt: TGTGCCAGCAGTCTCGATGTGGGAGCGGCTTTCTTT

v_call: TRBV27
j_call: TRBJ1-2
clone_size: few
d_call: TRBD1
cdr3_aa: CASSPQRGLDYTF
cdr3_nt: TGTGCCAGCAGTCCCCAGAGGGGGCTCGACTACACCTTC

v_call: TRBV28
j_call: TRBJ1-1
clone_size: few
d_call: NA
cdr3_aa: CASSLGGRNPEAFF
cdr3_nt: TGTGCCAGCAGTTTGGGGGGGCGCAATCCAGAAGCTTTCTTT

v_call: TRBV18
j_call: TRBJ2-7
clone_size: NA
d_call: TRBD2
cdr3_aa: CASSPTSGSSYEQYF
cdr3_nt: TGTGCCAGCTCACCGACTAGCGGGTCCTCCTACGAGCAGTACTTC

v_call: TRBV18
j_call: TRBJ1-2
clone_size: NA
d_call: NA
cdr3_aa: CASSPLQDGYTF
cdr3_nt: TGTGCCAGCTCACCATTACAGGATGGCTACACCTTC

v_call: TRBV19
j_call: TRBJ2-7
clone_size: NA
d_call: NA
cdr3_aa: CASSERPSQTYEQYF
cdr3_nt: TGTGCCAGTAGTGAACGTCCTAGCCAGACCTACGAGCAGTACTTC

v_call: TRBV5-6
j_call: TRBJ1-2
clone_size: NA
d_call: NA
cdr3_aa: CASSPGAALAYGYTF
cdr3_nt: TGTGCCAGCAGTCCTGGCGCGGCTCTCGCCTATGGCTACACCTTC

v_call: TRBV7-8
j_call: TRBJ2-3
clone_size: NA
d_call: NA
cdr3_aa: CASSLSRGTDTQYF
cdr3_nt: TGTGCCAGCAGCTTATCACGGGGGACAGATACGCAGTATTTT

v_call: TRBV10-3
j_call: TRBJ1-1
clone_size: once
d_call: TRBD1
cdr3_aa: CAISQRGDRVPTEAFF
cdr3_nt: TGTGCCATCAGCCAACGTGGGGACAGGGTTCCCACTGAAGCTTTCTTT

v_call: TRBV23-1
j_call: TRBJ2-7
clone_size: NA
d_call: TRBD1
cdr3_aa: CASSQSTGTVLTYEQYF
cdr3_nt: TGCGCCAGCAGTCAATCGACGGGGACAGTGCTTACCTACGAGCAGTACTTC

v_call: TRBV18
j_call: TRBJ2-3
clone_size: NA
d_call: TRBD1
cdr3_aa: CASRGTGEDTQYF
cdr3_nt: TGTGCCAGCCGGGGTACAGGGGAAGATACGCAGTATTTT

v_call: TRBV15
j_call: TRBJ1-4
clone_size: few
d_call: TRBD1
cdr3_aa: CATSRDTGTGVEKLFF
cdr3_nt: TGTGCCACCAGCAGAGATACAGGGACAGGGGTCGAAAAACTGTTTTTT

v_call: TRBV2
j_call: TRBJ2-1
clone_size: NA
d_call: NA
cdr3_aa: CASSVEVSYNEQFF
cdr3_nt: TGTGCCAGCAGTGTAGAGGTCTCCTACAATGAGCAGTTCTTC

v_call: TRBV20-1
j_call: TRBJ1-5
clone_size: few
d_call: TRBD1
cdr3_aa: CSASSDRENQPQHF
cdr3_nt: TGCAGTGCTAGTAGTGACAGGGAAAATCAGCCCCAGCATTTT

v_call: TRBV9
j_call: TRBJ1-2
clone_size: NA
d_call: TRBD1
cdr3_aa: CASSVGTGGPGYTF
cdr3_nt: TGTGCCAGCAGCGTCGGGACAGGGGGCCCAGGCTACACCTTC

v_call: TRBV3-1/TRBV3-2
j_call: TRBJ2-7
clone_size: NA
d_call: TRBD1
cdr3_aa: CASSQQGAAEQYF
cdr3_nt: TGTGCCAGCAGCCAACAGGGGGCGGCCGAGCAGTACTTC

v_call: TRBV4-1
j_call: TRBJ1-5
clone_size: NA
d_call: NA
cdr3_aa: CASSREGTRNQPQHF
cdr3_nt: TGCGCCAGCAGCCGGGAAGGGACACGCAATCAGCCCCAGCATTTT

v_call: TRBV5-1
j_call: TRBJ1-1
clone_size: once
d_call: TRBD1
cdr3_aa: CASSTGQGVGGTEAFF
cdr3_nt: TGCGCCAGCAGCACCGGACAGGGTGTAGGGGGAACTGAAGCTTTCTTT

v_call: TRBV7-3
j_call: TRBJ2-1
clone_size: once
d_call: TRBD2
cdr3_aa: CASSQGGGLDNEQFF
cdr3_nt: TGTGCCAGCAGCCAAGGCGGGGGTTTAGACAATGAGCAGTTCTTC

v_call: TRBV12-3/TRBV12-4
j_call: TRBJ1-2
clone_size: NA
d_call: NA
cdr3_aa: CASSFYGEGYTF
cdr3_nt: TGTGCCAGCAGTTTTTACGGGGAAGGCTACACCTTC

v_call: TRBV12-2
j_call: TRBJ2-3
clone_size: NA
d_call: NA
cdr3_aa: CASRLVGQGSDTQYF
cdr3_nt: NA

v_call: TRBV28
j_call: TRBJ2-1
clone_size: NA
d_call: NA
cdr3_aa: CATNLKRELNEQFF
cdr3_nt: TGTGCCACCAACCTAAAGAGGGAGCTAAATGAGCAGTTCTTC

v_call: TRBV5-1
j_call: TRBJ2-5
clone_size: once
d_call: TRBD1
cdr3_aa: CASSLYGTEEETQYF
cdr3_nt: TGCGCCAGCAGCTTGTATGGGACAGAGGAAGAGACCCAGTACTTC

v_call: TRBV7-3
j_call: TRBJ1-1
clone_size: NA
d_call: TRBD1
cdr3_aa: CASSSTSGQGQRNTEAFF
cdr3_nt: TGTGCCAGCAGCTCGACCTCGGGACAGGGGCAGCGGAACACTGAAGCTTTCTTT

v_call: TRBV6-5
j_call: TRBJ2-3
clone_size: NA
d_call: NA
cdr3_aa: CAGARGTDTQYF
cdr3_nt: TGTGCCGGGGCCAGGGGAACAGATACGCAGTATTTT

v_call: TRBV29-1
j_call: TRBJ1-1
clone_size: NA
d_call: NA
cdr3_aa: CSVGGFEAFF
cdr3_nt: TGCAGCGTTGGGGGCTTTGAAGCTTTCTTT

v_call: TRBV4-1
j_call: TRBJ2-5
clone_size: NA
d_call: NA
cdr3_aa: CASSPSGGGWETQYF
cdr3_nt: TGCGCCAGCAGCCCATCTGGCGGGGGCTGGGAGACCCAGTACTTC

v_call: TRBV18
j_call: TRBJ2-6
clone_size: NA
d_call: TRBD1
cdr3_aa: CASSPPRDRGFSSGANVLTF
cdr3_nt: TGTGCCAGCTCACCACCCCGGGACAGGGGGTTTTCCTCTGGGGCCAACGTCCTGACTTTC

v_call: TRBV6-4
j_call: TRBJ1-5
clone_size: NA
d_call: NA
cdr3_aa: CASSRRYPGLLVVGQPQHF
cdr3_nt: TGTGCCAGCTCCCGAAGGTATCCAGGGTTATTGGTGGTTGGTCAGCCCCAGCATTTT

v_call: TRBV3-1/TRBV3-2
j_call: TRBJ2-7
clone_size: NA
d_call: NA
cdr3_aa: CASSHRRGSSYEQYF
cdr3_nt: TGTGCCAGCAGCCACCGACGGGGGAGCTCCTACGAGCAGTACTTC

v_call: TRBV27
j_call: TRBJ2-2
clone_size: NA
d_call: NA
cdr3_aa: CASTKGFGANTGELFF
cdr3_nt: TGTGCCAGCACTAAGGGGTTTGGGGCGAACACCGGGGAGCTGTTTTTT

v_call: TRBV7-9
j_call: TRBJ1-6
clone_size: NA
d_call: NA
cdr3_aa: CASSSDAGSSYNSPLHF
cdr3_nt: TGTGCCAGCAGCTCCGACGCGGGGAGCTCCTATAATTCACCCCTCCACTTT

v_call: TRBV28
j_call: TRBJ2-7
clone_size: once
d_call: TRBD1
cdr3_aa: CASSSPGQGAQNEQYF
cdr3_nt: TGTGCCAGCAGTTCACCGGGACAGGGGGCGCAGAACGAGCAGTACTTC

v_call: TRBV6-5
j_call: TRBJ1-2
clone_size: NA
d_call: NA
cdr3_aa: CASSVAGGDGYTF
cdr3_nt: TGTGCCAGCAGCGTAGCGGGGGGTGATGGCTACACCTTC

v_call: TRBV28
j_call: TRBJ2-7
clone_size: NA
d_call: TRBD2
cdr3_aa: CASRLPTSGGVSEQYF
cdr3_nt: TGTGCCAGCAGATTACCGACTAGCGGGGGGGTTAGCGAGCAGTACTTC

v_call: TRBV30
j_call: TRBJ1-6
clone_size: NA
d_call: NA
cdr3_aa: CAWSVLAAPPRQAPLHF
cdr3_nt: TGTGCCTGGAGTGTACTTGCAGCCCCCCCCAGGCAGGCACCCCTCCACTTT

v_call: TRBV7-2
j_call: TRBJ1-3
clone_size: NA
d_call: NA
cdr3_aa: CASSLTLGGNTIYF
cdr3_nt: TGTGCCAGCAGCTTAACCCTCGGGGGAAACACCATATATTTT

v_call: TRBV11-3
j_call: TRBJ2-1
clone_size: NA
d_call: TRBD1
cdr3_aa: CASSLATGVSGYEQFF
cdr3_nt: TGTGCCAGCAGCTTAGCGACAGGGGTATCGGGGTATGAGCAGTTCTTC

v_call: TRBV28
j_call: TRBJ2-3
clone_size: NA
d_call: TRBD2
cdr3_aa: CASRRSGGTDTQYF
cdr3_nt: TGTGCCAGCAGAAGAAGCGGGGGAACAGATACGCAGTATTTT

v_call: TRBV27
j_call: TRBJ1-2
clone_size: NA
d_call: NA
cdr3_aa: CASSFPKGYGYTF
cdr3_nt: TGTGCCAGCAGTTTCCCCAAGGGGTATGGCTACACCTTC